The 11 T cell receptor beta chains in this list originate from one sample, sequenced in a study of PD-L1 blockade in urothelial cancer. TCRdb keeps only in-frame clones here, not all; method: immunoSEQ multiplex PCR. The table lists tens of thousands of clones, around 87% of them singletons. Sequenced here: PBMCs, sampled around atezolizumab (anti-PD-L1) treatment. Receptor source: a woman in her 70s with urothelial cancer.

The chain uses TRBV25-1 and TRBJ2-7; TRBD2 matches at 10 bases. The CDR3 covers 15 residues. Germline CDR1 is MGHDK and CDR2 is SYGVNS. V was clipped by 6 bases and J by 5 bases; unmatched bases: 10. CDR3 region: CASRSSSGRPHEQYF. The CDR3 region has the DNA TGTGCCAGCAGAAGTTCTAGCGGGAGACCCCACGAGCAGTACTTC.

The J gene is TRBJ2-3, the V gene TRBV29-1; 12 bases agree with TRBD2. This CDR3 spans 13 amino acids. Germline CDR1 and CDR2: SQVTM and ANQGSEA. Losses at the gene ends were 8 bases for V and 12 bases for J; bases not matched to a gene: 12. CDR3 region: CSLRTSGEAYQYF. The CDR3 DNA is TGCAGCCTTCGGACTAGCGGGGAGGCGTATCAGTATTTT.

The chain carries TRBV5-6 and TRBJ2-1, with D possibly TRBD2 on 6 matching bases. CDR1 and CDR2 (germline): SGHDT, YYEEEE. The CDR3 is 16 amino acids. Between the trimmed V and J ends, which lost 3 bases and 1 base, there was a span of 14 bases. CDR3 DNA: TGTGCCAGCAGCTCTTCTGCGGGGTTGTCCTACAATGAGCAGTTCTTC. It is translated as CASSSSAGLSYNEQFF. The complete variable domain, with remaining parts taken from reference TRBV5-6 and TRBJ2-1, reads DAGVTQSPTHLIKTRGQQVTLRCSPKSGHDTVSWYQQALGQGPQFIFQYYEEEERQRGNFPDRFSGHQFPNYSSELNVNALLLGDSALYLCASSSSAGLSYNEQFFGPGTRLTVL.

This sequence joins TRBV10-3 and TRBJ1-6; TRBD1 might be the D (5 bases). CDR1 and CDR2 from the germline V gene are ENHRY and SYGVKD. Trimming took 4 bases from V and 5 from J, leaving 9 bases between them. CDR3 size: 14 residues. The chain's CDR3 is CAISVGGDNSPLHF. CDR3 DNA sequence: TGTGCCATCAGTGTGGGGGGTGATAATTCACCCCTCCACTTT.

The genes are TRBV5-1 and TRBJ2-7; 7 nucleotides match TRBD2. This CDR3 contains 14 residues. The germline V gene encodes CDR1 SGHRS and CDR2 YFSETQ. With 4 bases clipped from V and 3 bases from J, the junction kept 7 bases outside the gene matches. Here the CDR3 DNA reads TGCGCCAGCAGCCCCGAGGGCGGGGGCTACGAGCAGTACTTC. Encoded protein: CASSPEGGGYEQYF.

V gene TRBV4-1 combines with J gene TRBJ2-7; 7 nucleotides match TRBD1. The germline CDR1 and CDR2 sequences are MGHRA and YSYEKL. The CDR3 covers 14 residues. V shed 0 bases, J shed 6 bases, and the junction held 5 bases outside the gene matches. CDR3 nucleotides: TGCGCCAGCAGCCAAGAAGCGACAGGGCCCGAGCAGTACTTC. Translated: CASSQEATGPEQYF.

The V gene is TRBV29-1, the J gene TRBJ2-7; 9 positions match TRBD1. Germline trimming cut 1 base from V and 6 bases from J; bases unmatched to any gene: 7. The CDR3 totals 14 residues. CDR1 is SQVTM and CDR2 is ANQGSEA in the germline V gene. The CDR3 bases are TGCAGCGTTGAAGGGACCGGGACAGGGCCCGAGCAGTACTTC. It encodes CSVEGTGTGPEQYF.

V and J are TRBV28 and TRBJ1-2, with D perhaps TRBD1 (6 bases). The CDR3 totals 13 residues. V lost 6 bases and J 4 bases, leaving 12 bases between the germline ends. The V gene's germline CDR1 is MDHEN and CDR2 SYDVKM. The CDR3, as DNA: TGTGCCAGCAGAATACCACAGGGCTATGGCTACACCTTC. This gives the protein CASRIPQGYGYTF.

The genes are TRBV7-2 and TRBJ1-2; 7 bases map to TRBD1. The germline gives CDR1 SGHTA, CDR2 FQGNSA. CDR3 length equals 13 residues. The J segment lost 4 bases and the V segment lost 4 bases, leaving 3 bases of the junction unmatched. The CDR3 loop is CASSYRGSYGYTF. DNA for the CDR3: TGTGCCAGCAGCTACAGGGGTAGCTATGGCTACACCTTC.

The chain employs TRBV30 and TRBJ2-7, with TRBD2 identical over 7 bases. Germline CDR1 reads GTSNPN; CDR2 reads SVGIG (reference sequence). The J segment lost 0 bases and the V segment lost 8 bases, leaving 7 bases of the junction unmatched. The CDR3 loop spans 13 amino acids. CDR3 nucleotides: TGTGCCCAGGGAGGGCAGAGCTCCTACGAGCAGTACTTC. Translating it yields CAQGGQSSYEQYF.

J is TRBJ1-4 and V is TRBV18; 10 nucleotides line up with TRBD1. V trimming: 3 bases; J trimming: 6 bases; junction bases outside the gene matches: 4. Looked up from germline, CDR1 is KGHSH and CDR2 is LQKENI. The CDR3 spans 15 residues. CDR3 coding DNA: TGTGCCAGCTCACCCTATGGGACAGGGGATGAAAAACTGTTTTTT. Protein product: CASSPYGTGDEKLFF. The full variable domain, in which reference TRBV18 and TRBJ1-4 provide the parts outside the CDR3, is NAGVMQNPRHLVRRRGQEARLRCSPMKGHSHVYWYRQLPEEGLKFMVYLQKENIIDESGMPKERFSAEFPKEGPSILRIQQVVRGDSAAYFCASSPYGTGDEKLFFGSGTQLSVL.